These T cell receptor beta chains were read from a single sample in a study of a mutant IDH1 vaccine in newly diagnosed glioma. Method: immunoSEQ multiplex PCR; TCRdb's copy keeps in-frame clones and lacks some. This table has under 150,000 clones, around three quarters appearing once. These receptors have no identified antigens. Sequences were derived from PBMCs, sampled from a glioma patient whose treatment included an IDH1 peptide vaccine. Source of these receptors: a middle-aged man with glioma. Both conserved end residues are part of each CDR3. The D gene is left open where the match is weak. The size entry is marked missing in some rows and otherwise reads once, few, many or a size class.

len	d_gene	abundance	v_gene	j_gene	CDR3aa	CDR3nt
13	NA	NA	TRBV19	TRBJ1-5	CASRLGGIQPQHF	TGTGCCAGCCGCCTGGGGGGAATTCAGCCCCAGCATTTT
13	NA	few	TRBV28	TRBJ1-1	CASSFTGDPEAFF	TGTGCCAGCAGTTTTACGGGGGACCCTGAAGCTTTCTTT
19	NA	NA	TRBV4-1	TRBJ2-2	CASSQDGPGGRVFTGELFF	TGCGCCAGCAGCCAAGATGGCCCGGGGGGCCGAGTTTTCACCGGGGAGCTGTTTTTT
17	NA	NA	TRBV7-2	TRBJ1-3	CASSSRDPPGWGNTIYF	TGTGCCAGCAGCTCTCGGGACCCTCCCGGTTGGGGTAACACCATATATTTT
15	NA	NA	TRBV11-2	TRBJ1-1	CASSFAGTVNTEAFF	TGTGCCAGCAGCTTTGCCGGGACGGTGAACACTGAAGCTTTCTTT
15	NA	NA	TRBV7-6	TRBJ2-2	CASSHEASGNGELFF	TGTGCCAGCAGCCACGAAGCGTCGGGAAACGGGGAGCTGTTTTTT
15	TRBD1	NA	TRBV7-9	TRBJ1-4	CASRNSGTGNEKLFF	TGTGCCAGCAGGAACTCCGGGACAGGGAATGAAAAACTGTTTTTT
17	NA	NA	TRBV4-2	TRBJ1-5	CASSQDTEDRRNQPQHF	TGTGCCAGCAGCCAAGATACTGAGGATCGGCGCAATCAGCCCCAGCATTTT
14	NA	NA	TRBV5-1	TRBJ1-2	CASSLSGNNYGYTF	TGCGCCAGCAGCTTGAGCGGGAATAACTATGGCTACACCTTC
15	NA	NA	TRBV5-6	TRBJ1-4	CASSLQRAASEKLFF	TGTGCCAGCAGCTTGCAGAGGGCTGCGAGTGAAAAACTGTTTTTT
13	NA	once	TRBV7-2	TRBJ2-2	CASSFEGAGELFF	TGTGCCAGCAGCTTTGAAGGGGCCGGGGAGCTGTTTTTT
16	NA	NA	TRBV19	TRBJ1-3	CASTTGTSYSGNTIYF	TGTGCCAGTACCACCGGGACTTCATACTCTGGAAACACCATATATTTT
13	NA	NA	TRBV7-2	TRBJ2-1	CASSFPGVFEQFF	TGTGCCAGCAGCTTCCCGGGAGTCTTTGAGCAGTTCTTC
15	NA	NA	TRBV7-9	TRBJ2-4	CASSFGLQGKNIQYF	TGTGCCAGCAGCTTCGGTCTCCAGGGAAAAAACATTCAGTACTTC
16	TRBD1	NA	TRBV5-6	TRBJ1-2	CASSRGDSEALSGYTF	TGTGCCAGCAGCCGCGGGGACAGTGAGGCCCTGAGTGGCTACACCTTC
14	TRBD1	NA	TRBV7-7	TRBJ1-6	CASSTGQNNSPLHF	TGTGCTAGCAGTACGGGACAGAATAATTCACCCCTCCACTTT
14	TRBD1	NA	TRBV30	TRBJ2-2	CAWRGTVNTGELFF	TGTGCCTGGAGGGGGACAGTGAACACCGGGGAGCTGTTTTTT
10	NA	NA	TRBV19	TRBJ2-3	CASEGDTQYF	TGTGCCAGTGAGGGAGATACGCAGTATTTT
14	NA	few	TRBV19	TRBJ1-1	CASSLEGGNTEAFF	TGTGCCAGTAGCCTCGAGGGGGGGAACACTGAAGCTTTCTTT
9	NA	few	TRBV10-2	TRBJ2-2	CASLGELFF	TGCGCCAGCCTGGGGGAGCTGTTTTTT
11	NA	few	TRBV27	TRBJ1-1	CASSSGPVAFF	TGTGCCAGCAGTTCGGGTCCCGTAGCTTTCTTT
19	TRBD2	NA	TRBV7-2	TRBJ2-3	CASSPRGERGQPSTDTQYF	TGTGCCAGCAGCCCCCGGGGGGAGCGGGGCCAGCCTAGCACAGATACGCAGTATTTT
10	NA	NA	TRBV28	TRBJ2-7	CASGEDEQYF	TGTGCCAGTGGGGAGGACGAGCAGTACTTC
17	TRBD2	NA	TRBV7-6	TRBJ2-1	CASSLAASGGALGEQFF	TGTGCCAGCAGCTTAGCAGCTAGCGGGGGGGCCCTGGGTGAGCAGTTCTTC
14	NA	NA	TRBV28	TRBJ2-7	CASSLWTGSYEQYF	TGTGCCAGCAGTTTATGGACAGGTTCCTACGAGCAGTACTTC
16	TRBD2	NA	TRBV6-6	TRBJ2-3	CASSGSGLAGTDTQYF	TGTGCCAGCAGTGGATCGGGACTAGCGGGCACAGATACGCAGTATTTT
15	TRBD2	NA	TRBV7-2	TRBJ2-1	CASSLGLAAYNEQFF	TGTGCCAGCAGCTTAGGACTAGCGGCCTACAATGAGCAGTTCTTC
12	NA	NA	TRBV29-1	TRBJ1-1	CSVGTTGTEAFF	TGCAGCGTGGGGACAACGGGTACTGAAGCTTTCTTT
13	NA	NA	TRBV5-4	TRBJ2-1	CASSTRDVGEQFF	TGTGCCAGCAGCACCCGAGACGTGGGTGAGCAGTTCTTC